What follows is one T cell receptor beta chain and its context. The sample belongs to a study of cytomegalovirus exposure and HLA in healthy donors. The repertoire was sequenced with immunoSEQ multiplex PCR; TCRdb's copy has only in-frame clones and lacks some. The table has some 98,000 clones, 70% to 90% seen once. Germline CDR1 reads SGHNT; CDR2 reads YYREEE (reference sequence). The ends lost 2 bases at V and 4 bases at J; junction bases unmatched: 3. This CDR3 has 14 amino acids. The clonotype originates from a woman aged 25 to 39 in good health and CMV-seronegative. Sequenced material: PBMCs. The chain uses TRBV5-4 and TRBJ2-3; TRBD2 matches 8 bases. CDR3 sequence: CASSFSGTSDTQYF. DNA for the CDR3: TGTGCCAGCAGCTTTAGCGGGACCTCAGATACGCAGTATTTT.